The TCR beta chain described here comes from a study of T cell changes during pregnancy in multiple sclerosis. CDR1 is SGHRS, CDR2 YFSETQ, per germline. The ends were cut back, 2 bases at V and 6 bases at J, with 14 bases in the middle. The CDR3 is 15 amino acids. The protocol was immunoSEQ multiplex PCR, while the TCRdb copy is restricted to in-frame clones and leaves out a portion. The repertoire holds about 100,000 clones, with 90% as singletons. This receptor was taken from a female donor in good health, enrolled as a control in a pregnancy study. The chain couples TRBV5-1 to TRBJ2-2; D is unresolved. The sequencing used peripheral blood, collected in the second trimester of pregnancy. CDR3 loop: CASSFERAPPGELFF. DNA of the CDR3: TGCGCCAGCAGCTTCGAGCGCGCACCGCCCGGGGAGCTGTTTTTT. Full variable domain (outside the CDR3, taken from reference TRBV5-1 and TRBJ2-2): KAGVTQTPRYLIKTRGQQVTLSCSPISGHRSVSWYQQTPGQGLQFLFEYFSETQRNKGNFPGRFSGRQFSNSRSEMNVSTLELGDSALYLCASSFERAPPGELFFGEGSRLTVL.